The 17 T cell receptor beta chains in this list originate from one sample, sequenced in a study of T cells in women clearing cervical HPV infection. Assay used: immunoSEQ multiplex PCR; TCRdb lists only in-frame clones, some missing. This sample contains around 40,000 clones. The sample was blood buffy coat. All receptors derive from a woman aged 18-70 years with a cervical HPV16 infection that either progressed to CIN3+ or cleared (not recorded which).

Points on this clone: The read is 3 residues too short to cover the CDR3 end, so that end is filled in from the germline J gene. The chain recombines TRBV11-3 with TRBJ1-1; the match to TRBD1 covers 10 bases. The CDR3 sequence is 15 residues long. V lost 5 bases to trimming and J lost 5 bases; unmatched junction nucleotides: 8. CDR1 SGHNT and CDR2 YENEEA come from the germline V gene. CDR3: CASSPPGQGKTEAFF. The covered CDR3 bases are TGTGCCAGCAGCCCGCCGGGACAGGGGAAAACTGAA. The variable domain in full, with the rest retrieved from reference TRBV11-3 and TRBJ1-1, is EAGVVQSPRYKIIEKKQPVAFWCNPISGHNTLYWYLQNLGQGPELLIRYENEEAVDDSQLPKDRFSAERLKGVDSTLKIQPAELGDSAVYLCASSPPGQGKTEAFFGQGTRLTVV.

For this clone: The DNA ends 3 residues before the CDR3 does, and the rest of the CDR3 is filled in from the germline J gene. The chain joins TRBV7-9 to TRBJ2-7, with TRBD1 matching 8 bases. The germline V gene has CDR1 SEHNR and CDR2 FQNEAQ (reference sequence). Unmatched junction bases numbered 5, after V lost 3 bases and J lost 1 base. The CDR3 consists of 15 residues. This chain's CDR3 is CASSFRGPRSYEQYF. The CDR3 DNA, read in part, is TGTGCCAGCAGCTTCAGGGGGCCTCGATCCTACGAG. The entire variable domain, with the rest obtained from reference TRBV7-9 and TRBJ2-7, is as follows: DTGVSQNPRHKITKRGQNVTFRCDPISEHNRLYWYRQTLGQGPEFLTYFQNEAQLEKSRLLSDRFSAERPKGSFSTLEIQRTEQGDSAMYLCASSFRGPRSYEQYFGPGTRLTVT.

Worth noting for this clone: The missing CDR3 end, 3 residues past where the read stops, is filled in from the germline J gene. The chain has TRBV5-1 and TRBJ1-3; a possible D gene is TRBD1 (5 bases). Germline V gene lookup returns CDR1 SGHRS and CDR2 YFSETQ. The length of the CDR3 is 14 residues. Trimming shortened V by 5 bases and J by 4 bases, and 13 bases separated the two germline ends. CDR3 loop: CASRPTDQGNTIYF. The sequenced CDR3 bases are TGCGCCAGCAGGCCGACAGACCAGGGAAACACC.

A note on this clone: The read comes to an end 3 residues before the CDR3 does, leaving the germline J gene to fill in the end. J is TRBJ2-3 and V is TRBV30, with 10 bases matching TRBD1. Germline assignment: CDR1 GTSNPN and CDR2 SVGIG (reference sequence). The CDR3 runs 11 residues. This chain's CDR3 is CAWGTGDTQYF. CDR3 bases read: TGTGCCTGGGGGACAGGGGACACG.

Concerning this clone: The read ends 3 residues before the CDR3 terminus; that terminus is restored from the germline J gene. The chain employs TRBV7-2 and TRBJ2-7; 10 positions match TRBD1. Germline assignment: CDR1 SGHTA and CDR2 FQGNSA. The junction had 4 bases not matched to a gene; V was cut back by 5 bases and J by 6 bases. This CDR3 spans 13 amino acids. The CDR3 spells CASSVGQGREQYF. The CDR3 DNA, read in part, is TGTGCCAGCAGCGTGGGACAGGGGCGCGAG.

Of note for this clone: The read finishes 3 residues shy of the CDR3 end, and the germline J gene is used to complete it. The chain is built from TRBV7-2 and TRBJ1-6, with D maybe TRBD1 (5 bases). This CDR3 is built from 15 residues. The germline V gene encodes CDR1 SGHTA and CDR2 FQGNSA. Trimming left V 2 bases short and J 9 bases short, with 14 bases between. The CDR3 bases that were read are TGTGCCAGCAGCTTAAACTTCGGGGGGGGTTCACCC. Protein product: CASSLNFGGGSP. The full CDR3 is CASSLNFGGGSPLHF.

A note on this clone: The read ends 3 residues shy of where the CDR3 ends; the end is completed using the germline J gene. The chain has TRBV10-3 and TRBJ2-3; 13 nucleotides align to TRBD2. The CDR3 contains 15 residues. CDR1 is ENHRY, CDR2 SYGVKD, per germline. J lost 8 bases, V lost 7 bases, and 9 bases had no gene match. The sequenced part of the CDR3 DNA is TGTGCCATCACCTCCGGACTAGCGGGAGTAGCTACG. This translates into CAITSGLAGVAT. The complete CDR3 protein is CAITSGLAGVATQYF.

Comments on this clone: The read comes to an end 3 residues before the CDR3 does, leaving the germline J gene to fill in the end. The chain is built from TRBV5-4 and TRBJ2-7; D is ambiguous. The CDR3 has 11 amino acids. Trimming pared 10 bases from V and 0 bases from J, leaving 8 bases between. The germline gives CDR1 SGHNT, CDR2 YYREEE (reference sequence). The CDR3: CALSDSYEQYF. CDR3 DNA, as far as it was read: TGTGCCCTCAGCGACTCCTACGAG.

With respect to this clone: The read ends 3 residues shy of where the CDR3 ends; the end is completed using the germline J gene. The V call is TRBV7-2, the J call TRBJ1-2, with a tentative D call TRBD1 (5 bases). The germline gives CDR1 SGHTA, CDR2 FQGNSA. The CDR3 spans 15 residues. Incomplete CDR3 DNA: TGTGCCAGCAGCCCAGGGACTCCATGGTCCAATGAC. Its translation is CASSPGTPWSND. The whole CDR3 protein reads CASSPGTPWSNDYTF.

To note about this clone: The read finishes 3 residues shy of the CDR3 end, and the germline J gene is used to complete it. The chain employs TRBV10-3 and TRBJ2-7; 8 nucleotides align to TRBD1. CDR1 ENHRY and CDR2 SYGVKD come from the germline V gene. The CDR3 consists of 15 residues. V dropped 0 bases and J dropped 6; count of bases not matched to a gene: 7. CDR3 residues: CAISESPDRVIEQYF. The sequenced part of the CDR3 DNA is TGTGCCATCAGTGAGTCTCCGGACAGGGTCATCGAG.

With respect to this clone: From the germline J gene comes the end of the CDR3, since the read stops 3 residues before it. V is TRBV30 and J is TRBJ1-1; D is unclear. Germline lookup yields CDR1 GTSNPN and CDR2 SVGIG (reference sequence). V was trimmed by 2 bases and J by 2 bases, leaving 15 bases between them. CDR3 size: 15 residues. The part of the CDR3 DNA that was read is TGTGCCTGGAGTTTCGTCGCGGGAGCAAACACTGAA. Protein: CAWSFVAGANTE. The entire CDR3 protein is CAWSFVAGANTEAFF. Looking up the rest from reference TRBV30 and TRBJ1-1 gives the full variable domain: SQTIHQWPATLVQPVGSPLSLECTVEGTSNPNLYWYRQAAGRGLQLLFYSVGIGQISSEVPQNLSASRPQDRQFILSSKKLLLSDSGFYLCAWSFVAGANTEAFFGQGTRLTVV.

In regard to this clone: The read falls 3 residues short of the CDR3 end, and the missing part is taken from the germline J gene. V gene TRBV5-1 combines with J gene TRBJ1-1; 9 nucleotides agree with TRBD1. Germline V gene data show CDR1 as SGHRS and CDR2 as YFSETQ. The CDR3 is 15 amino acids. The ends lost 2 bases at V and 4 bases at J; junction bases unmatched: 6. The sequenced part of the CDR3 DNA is TGCGCCAGCAGCTTTTCGGGACAGGGTGGCACTGAA. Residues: CASSFSGQGGTE. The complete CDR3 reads CASSFSGQGGTEAFF.

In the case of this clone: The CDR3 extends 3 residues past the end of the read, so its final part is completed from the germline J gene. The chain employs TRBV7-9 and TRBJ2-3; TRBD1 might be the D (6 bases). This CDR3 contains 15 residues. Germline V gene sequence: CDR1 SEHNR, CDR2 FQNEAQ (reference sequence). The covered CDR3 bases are TGTGCCAGCAGCTTTACAGGGTTACCGGAAGAGACG. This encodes CASSFTGLPEET. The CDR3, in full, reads CASSFTGLPEETQYF.

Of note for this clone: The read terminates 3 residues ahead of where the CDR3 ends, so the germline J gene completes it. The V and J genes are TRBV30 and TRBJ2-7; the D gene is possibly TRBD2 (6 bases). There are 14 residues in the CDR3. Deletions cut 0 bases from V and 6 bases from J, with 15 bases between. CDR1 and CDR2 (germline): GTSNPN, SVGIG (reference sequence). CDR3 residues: CAWSVLGGYREQYF. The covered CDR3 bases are TGTGCCTGGAGTGTACTGGGGGGTTACCGCGAG.

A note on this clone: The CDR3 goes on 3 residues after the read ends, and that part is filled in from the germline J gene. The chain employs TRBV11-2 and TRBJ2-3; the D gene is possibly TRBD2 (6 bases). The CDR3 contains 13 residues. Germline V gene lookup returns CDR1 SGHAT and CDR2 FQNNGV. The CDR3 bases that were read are TGTGCCAGCAGCTTCTCGGGGGAAGAGACG. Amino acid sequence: CASSFSGEET. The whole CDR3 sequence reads CASSFSGEETQYF.

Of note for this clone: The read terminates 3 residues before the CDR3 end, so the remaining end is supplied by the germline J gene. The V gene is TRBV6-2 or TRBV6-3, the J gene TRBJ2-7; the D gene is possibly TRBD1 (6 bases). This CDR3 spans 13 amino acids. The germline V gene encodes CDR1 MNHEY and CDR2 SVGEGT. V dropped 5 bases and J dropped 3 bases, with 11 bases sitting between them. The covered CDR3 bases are TGTGCCAGCAGTGACGACAGGAACTACGAG. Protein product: CASSDDRNYE. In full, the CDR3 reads CASSDDRNYEQYF.

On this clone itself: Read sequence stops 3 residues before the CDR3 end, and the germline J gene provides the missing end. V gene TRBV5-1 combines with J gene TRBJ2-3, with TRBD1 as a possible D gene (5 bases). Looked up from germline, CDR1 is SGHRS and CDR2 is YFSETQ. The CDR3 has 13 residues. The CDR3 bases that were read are TGCGCCAGCAGCTCCCAGGGTGAGCAGACG. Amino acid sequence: CASSSQGEQT. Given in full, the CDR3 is CASSSQGEQTQYF. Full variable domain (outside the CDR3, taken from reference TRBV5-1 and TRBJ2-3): KAGVTQTPRYLIKTRGQQVTLSCSPISGHRSVSWYQQTPGQGLQFLFEYFSETQRNKGNFPGRFSGRQFSNSRSEMNVSTLELGDSALYLCASSSQGEQTQYFGPGTRLTVL.